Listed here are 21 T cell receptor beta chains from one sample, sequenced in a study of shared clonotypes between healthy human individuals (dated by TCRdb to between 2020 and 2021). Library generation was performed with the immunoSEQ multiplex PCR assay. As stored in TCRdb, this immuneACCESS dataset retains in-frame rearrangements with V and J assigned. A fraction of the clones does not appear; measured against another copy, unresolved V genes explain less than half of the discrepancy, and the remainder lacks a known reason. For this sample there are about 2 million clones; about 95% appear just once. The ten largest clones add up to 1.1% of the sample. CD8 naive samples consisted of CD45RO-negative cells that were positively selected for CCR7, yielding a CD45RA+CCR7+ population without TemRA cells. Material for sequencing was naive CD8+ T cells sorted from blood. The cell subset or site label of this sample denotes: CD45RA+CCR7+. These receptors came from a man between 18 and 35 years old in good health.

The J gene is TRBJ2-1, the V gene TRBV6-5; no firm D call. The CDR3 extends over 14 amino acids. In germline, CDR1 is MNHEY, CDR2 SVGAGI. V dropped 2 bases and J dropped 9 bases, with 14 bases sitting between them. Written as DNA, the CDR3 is TGTGCCAGCAGTTACCGCCAACTACTCGGTGAGCAGTTCTTC. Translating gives CASSYRQLLGEQFF.

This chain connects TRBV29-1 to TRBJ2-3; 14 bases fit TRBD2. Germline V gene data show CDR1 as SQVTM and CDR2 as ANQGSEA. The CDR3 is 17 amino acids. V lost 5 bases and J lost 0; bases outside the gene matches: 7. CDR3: CSVTGTSGGKSTDTQYF. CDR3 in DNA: TGCAGCGTTACCGGGACTAGCGGGGGTAAGAGCACAGATACGCAGTATTTT.

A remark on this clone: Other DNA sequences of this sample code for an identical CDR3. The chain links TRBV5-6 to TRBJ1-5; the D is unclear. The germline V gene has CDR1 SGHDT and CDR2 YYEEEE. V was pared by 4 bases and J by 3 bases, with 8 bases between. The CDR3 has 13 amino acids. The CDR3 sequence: CASSTGSNQPQHF. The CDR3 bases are TGTGCCAGCAGCACGGGTTCCAATCAGCCCCAGCATTTT.

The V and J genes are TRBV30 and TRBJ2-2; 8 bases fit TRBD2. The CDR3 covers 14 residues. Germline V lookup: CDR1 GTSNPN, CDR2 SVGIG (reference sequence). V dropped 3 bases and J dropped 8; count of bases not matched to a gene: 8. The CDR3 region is CAWRPGTSGGELFF. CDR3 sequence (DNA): TGTGCCTGGAGACCCGGGACTAGTGGTGGGGAGCTGTTTTTT.

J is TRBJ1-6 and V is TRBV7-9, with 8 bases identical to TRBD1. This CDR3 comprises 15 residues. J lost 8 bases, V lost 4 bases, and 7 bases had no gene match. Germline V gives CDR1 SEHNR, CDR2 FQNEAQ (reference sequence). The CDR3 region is CASSSDREGYSPLHF. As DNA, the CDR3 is TGTGCCAGCAGCTCGGACAGGGAGGGATATTCACCCCTCCACTTT. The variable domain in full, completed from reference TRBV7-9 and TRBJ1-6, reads DTGVSQNPRHKITKRGQNVTFRCDPISEHNRLYWYRQTLGQGPEFLTYFQNEAQLEKSRLLSDRFSAERPKGSFSTLEIQRTEQGDSAMYLCASSSDREGYSPLHFGNGTRLTVT.

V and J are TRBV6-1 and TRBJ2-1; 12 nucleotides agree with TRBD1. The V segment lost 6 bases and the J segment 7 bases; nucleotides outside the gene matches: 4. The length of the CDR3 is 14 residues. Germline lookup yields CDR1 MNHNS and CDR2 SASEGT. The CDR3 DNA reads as TGTGCCAGCAGCCGGGACAGGGGGCTAAATGAGCAGTTCTTC. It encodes CASSRDRGLNEQFF.

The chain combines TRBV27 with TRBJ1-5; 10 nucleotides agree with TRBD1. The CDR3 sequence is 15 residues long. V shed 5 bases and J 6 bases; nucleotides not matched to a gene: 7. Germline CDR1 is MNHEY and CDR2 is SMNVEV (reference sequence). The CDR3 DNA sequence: TGTGCCAGCAGTCCCGACAGGGGGCTGACTCAGCCCCAGCATTTT. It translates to CASSPDRGLTQPQHF.

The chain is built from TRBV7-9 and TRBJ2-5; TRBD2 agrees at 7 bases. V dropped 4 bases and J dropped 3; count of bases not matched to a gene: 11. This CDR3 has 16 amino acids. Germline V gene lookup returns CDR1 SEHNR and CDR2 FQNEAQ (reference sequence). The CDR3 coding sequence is TGTGCCAGCAGCTCACTAGCGAGGGGCGTCGAAGAGACCCAGTACTTC. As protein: CASSSLARGVEETQYF. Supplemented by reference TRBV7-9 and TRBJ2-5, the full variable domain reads DTGVSQNPRHKITKRGQNVTFRCDPISEHNRLYWYRQTLGQGPEFLTYFQNEAQLEKSRLLSDRFSAERPKGSFSTLEIQRTEQGDSAMYLCASSSLARGVEETQYFGPGTRLLVL.

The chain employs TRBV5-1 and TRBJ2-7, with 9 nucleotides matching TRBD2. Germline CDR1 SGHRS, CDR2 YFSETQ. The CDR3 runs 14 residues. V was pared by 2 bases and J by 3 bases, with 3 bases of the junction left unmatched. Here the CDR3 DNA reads TGCGCCAGCAGCTTTAGCGGGAGAAACTACGAGCAGTACTTC. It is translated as CASSFSGRNYEQYF.

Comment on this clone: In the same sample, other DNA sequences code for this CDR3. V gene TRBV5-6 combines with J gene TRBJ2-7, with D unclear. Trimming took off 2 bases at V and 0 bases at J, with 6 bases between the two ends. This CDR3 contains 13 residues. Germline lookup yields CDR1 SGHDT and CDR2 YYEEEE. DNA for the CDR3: TGTGCCAGCAGCTTTACCGCCTCCTACGAGCAGTACTTC. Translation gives CASSFTASYEQYF.

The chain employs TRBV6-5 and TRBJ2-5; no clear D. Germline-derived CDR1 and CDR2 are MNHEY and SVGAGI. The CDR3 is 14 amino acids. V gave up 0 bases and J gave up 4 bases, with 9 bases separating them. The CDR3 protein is CASSYSPLGETQYF. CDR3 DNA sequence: TGTGCCAGCAGTTACTCCCCCCTTGGAGAGACCCAGTACTTC.

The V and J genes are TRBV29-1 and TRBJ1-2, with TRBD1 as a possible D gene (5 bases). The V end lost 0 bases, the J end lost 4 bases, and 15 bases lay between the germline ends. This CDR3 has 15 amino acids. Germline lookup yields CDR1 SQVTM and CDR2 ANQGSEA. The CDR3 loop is CSVEDLQGIGYGYTF. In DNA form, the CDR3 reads TGCAGCGTTGAAGATCTCCAGGGCATCGGCTATGGCTACACCTTC. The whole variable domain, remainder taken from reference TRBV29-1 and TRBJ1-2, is SAVISQKPSRDICQRGTSLTIQCQVDSQVTMMFWYRQQPGQSLTLIATANQGSEATYESGFVIDKFPISRPNLTFSTLTVSNMSPEDSSIYLCSVEDLQGIGYGYTFGSGTRLTVV.

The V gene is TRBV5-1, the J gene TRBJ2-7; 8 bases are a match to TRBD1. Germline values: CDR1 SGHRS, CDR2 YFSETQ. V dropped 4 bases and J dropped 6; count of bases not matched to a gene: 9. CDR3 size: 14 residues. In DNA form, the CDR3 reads TGCGCCAGCAGCCCGGACAGGGCTAAATCCGAGCAGTACTTC. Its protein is CASSPDRAKSEQYF.

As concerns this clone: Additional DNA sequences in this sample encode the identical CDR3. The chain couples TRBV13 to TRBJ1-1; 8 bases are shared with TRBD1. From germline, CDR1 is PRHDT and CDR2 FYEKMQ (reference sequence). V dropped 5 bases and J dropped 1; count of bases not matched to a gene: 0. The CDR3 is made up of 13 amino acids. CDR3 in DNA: TGTGCCAGCAGCGACAGGGGGAACACTGAAGCTTTCTTT. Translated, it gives CASSDRGNTEAFF.

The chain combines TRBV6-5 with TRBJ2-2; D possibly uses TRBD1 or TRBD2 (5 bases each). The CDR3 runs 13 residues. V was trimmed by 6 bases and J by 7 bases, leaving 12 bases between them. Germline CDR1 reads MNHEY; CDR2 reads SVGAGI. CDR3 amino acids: CASRYGAGGELFF. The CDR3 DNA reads TGTGCCAGCAGATACGGGGCTGGCGGGGAGCTGTTTTTT.

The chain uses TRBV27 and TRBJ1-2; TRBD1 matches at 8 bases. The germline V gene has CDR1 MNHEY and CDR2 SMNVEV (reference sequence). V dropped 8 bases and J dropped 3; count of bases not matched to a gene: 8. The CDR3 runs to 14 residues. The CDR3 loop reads CASRFIQGDYGYTF. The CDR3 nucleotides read TGTGCCAGCCGATTCATACAGGGGGACTATGGCTACACCTTC.

The CDR3 loop reads CASSPPWNTGELFF. The CDR3 nucleotides read TGTGCCAGCTCACCACCCTGGAACACCGGGGAGCTGTTTTTT. The rearrangement uses TRBV18 and TRBJ2-2, with D hard to call. The CDR3 spans 14 residues. Per the germline V gene, CDR1 is KGHSH and CDR2 is LQKENI. Trimming cost V 0 bases and J 1 base, with 3 bases left between them. Complete variable domain (other parts from reference TRBV18 and TRBJ2-2): NAGVMQNPRHLVRRRGQEARLRCSPMKGHSHVYWYRQLPEEGLKFMVYLQKENIIDESGMPKERFSAEFPKEGPSILRIQQVVRGDSAAYFCASSPPWNTGELFFGEGSRLTVL.

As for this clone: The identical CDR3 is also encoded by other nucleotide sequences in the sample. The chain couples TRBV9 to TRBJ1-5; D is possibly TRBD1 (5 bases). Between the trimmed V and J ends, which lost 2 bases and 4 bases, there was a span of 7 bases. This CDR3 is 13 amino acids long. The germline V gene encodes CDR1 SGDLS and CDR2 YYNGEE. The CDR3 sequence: CASSVGVNQPQHF. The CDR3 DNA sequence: TGTGCCAGCAGCGTGGGGGTTAATCAGCCCCAGCATTTT.

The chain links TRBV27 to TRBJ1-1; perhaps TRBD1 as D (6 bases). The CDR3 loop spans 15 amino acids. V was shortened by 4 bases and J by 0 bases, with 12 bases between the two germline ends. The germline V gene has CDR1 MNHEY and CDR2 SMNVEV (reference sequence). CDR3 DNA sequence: TGTGCCAGCAGTTCCACAGGGAGTCTGAACACTGAAGCTTTCTTT. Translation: CASSSTGSLNTEAFF.

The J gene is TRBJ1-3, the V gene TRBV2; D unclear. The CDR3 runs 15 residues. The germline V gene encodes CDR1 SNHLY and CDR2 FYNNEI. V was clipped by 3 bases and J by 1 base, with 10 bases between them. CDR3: CASSETDGSGNTIYF. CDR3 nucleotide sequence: TGTGCCAGCAGTGAGACCGACGGTTCTGGAAACACCATATATTTT.

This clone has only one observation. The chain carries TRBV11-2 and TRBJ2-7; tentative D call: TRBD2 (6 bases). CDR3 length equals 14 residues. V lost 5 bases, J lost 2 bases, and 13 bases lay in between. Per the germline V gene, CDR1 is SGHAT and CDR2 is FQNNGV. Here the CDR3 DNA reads TGTGCCAGCAGCGGTAGCGGCCTCACCTACGAGCAGTACTTC. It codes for CASSGSGLTYEQYF.